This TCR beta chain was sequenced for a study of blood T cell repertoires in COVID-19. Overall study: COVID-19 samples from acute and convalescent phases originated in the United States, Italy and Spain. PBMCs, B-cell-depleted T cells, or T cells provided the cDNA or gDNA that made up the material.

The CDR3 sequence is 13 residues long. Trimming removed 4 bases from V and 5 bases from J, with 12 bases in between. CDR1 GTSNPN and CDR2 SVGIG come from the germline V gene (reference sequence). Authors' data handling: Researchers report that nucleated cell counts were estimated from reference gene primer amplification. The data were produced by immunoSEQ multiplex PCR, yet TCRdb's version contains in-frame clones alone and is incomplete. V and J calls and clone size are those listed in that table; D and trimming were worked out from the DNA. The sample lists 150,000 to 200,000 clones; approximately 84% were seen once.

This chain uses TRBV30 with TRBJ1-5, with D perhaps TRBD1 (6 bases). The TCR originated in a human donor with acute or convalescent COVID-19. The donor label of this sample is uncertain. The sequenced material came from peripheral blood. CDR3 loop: CAWTLNRDQPQHF. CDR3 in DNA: TGTGCCTGGACCCTCAACAGGGATCAGCCCCAGCATTTT.